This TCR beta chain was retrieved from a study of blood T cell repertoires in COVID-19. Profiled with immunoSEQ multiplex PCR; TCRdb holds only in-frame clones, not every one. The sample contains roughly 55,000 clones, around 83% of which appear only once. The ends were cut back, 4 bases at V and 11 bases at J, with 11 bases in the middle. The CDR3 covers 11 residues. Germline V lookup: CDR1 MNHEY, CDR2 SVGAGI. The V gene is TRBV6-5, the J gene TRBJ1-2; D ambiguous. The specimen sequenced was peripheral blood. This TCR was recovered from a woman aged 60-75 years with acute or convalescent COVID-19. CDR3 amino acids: CASSLRGRYTF. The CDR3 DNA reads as TGTGCCAGCAGTTTAAGAGGTCGTTACACCTTC.